This T cell receptor (beta chain) was sequenced in a study of blood T cell repertoires in COVID-19. About the study: COVID-19 samples from acute and convalescent phases originated in the United States, Italy and Spain.

Profiling relied on immunoSEQ multiplex PCR, and the TCRdb table lists in-frame clones only, not all of them. The sample lists some 410,000 clones; over 75% were seen once. Germline assignment: CDR1 LGHNA and CDR2 YSLEER. V shed 0 bases and J shed 5 bases, with 10 bases lying between them. The CDR3 is 14 residues long. Recruitment covered about two dozen US areas and drew participants whose ages spanned about 18 to 100 years. The sample consisted of PBMCs or T cells enriched from blood (not recorded which). The genes are TRBV4-3 and TRBJ1-2, with D unclear. The TCR comes from a woman aged 25 to 39 with acute COVID-19. CDR3 amino acids: CASSQDQRMYGYTF. In nucleotides, the CDR3 is TGCGCCAGCAGCCAAGACCAGCGGATGTATGGCTACACCTTC.